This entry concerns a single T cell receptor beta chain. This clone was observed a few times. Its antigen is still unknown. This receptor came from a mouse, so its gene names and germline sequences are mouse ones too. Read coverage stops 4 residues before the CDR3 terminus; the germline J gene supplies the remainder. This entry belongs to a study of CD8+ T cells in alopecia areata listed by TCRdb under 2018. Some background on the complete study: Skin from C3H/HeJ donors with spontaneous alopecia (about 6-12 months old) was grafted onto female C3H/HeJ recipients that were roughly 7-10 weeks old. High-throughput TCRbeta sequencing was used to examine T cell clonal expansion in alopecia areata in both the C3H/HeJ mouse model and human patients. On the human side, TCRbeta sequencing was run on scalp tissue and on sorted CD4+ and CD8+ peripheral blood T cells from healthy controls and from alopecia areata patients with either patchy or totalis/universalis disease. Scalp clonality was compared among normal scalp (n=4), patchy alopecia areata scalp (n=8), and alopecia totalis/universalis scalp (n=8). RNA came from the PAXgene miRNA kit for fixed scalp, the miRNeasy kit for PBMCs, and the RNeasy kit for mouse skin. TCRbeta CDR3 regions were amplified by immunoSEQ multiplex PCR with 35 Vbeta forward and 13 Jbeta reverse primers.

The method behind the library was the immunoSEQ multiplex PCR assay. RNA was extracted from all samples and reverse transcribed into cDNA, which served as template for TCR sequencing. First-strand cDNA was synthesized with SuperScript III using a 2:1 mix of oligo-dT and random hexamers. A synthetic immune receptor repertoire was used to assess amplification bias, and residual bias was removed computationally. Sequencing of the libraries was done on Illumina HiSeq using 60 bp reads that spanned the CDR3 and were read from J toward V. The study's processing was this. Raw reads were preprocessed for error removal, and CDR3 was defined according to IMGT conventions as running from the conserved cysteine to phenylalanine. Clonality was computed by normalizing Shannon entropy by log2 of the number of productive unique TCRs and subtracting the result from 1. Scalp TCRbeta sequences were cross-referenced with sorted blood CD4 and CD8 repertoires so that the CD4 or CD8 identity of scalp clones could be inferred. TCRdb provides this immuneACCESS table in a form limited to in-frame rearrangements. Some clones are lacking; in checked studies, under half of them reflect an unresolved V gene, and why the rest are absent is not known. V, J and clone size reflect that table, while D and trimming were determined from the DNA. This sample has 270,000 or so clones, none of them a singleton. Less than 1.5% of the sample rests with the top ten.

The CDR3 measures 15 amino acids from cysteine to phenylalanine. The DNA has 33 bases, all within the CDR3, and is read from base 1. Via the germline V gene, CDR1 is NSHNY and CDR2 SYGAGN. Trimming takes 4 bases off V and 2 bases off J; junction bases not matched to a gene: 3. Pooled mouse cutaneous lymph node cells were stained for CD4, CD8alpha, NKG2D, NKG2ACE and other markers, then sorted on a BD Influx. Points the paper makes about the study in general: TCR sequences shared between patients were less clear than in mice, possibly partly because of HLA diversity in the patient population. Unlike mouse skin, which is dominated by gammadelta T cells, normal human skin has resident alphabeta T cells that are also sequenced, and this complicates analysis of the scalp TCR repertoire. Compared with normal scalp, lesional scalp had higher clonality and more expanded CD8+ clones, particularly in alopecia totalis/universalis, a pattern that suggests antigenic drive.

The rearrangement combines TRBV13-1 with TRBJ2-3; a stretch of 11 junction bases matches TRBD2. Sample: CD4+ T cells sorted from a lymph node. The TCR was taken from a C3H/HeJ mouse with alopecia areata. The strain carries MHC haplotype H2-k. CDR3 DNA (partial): TGTGCCAGCAGTTCGGGACTGGGGGTTGCAGAA. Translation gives CASSSGLGVAE. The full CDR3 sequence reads CASSSGLGVAETLYF.